Ten or more counts support the clone carrying this T cell receptor beta chain. Its antigen remains unidentified. This sample was included in a study of response to subunit inactivated influenza vaccine. Study observations and caveats: Authors suggested seasonal influenza vaccinations each recruit few new T cells.

The CDR3 runs 14 residues. Germline-derived CDR1 and CDR2 are SEHNR and FQNEAQ (reference sequence). Trimming left V 1 base short and J 1 base short, with 8 bases between. TCRdb analysed the RT-PCR reads with MiXCR anew, one entry per CDR3 protein. The data show 650,000 to 700,000 distinct CDR3 sequences, with more than 15% seen just once and about 9.9% held by the top ten. The receptor comes from a man aged 45-65 years who received an inactivated influenza vaccine. The sample was PBMCs from blood, taken 11 to 12 days after vaccination. This rearrangement joins TRBV7-9 to TRBJ2-7; D is undetermined. CDR3 nucleotide sequence: TGTGCCAGCAGCTTAGAGTCAGGATCCTACGAGCAGTACTTC. Translated, it gives CASSLESGSYEQYF.